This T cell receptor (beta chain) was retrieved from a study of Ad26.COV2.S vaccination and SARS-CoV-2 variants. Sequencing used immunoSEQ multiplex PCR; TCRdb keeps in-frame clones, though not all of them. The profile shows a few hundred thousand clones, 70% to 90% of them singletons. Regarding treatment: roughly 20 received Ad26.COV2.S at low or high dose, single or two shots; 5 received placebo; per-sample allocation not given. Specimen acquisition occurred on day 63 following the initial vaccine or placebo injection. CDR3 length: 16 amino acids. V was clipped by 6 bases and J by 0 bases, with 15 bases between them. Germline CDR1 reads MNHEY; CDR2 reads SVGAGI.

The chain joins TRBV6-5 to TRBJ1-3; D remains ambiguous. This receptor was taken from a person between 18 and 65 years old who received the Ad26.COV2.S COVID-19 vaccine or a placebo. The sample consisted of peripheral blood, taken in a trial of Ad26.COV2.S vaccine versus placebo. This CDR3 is CASSYGSLSSGNTIYF. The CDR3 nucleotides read TGTGCCAGCAGCTACGGGTCCCTATCCTCTGGAAACACCATATATTTT.